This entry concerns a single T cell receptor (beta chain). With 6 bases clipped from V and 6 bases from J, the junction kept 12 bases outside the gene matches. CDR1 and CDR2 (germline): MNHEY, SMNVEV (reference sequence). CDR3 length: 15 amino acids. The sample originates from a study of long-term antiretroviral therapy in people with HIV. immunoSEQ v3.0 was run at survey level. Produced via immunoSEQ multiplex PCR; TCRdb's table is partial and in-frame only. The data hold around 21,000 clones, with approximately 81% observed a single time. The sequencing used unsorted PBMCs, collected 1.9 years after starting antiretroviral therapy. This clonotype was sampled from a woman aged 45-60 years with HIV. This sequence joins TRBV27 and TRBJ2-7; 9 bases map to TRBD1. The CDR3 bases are TGTGCCAGCAGAAGTGAGGGACAGGGCTTTTCCGAGCAGTACTTC. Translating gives CASRSEGQGFSEQYF.